Listed here is a single TCR beta chain. This entry comes from a study of technical replicates of blood from a few donors. The repertoire was sequenced with immunoSEQ multiplex PCR; TCRdb's copy has only in-frame clones and lacks some. The repertoire holds just over 55,000 clones, with 93% as singletons. V lost 6 bases, J lost 5 bases, and 6 bases stayed unmatched. From germline, CDR1 is MGHDK and CDR2 SYGVNS. The CDR3 runs 14 residues. This TCR was sampled from a human donor in good health. Some clones in this sample may be carry-over from other donors' samples. The rearrangement links TRBV25-1 to TRBJ1-4; 7 positions match TRBD1. Input material: PBMCs. The CDR3 nucleotides are TGTGCCAGCAGAGGGACAGTGGGAAATGAAAAACTGTTTTTT. Residues: CASRGTVGNEKLFF.